Listed here are 20 T cell receptor beta chains from one sample, sequenced in a study of T cell responses to AZD1222 COVID-19 vaccine. Profiled with immunoSEQ multiplex PCR; TCRdb holds only in-frame clones, not every one. The sample carries roughly 120,000 clones, about 87% recorded once. The sample consisted of peripheral blood, taken on day 0 of AZD1222 vaccination. All receptors come from an adult in good health.

The chain uses TRBV11-3 and TRBJ2-1; 11 bases align to TRBD2. Germline V gene sequence: CDR1 SGHNT, CDR2 YENEEA. The CDR3 is 17 amino acids. V lost 5 bases and J lost 8; bases outside the gene matches: 14. The CDR3 loop reads CASSPRRFLAGGDEQFF. DNA of the CDR3: TGTGCCAGCAGCCCCCGGAGGTTCCTAGCGGGGGGAGATGAGCAGTTCTTC.

This rearrangement joins TRBV7-2 to TRBJ1-1, with 9 bases lining up with TRBD1. Germline CDR1 SGHTA, CDR2 FQGNSA. CDR3 length: 16 amino acids. V gave up 5 bases and J gave up 7 bases; unmatched junction bases: 14. The CDR3 sequence is CASSLGKAGQGFEAFF. The CDR3 DNA is TGTGCCAGCAGCCTCGGGAAGGCGGGACAGGGCTTTGAAGCTTTCTTT.

The chain recombines TRBV6-1 with TRBJ1-6; a possible D gene is TRBD1 (6 bases). The germline gives CDR1 MNHNS, CDR2 SASEGT. The CDR3 is 15 residues long. Trimming removed 3 bases at V and 9 bases at J, with 15 bases between. In DNA form, the CDR3 reads TGTGCCAGCAGTGAGGGGGGGGCGCTTTTTTCACCCCTCCACTTT. Its translation: CASSEGGALFSPLHF.

This clone was seen just once. The gene calls are TRBV7-2 and TRBJ1-1; 11 nucleotides line up with TRBD1. The CDR3 runs to 13 residues. CDR1 SGHTA and CDR2 FQGNSA come from the germline V gene. Germline trimming cut 5 bases from V and 11 bases from J; bases unmatched to any gene: 7. The CDR3, as DNA: TGTGCCAGCAGCCCTCCGGGACAGGGGGGGGCTTTCTTT. This gives the protein CASSPPGQGGAFF. The full variable domain, in which reference TRBV7-2 and TRBJ1-1 provide the parts outside the CDR3, is GAGVSQSPSNKVTEKGKDVELRCDPISGHTALYWYRQSLGQGLEFLIYFQGNSAPDKSGLPSDRFSAERTGGSVSTLTIQRTQQEDSAVYLCASSPPGQGGAFFGQGTRLTVV.

The chain carries TRBV18 and TRBJ1-3; D remains unclear. CDR3 size: 13 residues. Between the trimmed V and J ends, which lost 3 bases and 4 bases, there was a span of 7 bases. CDR1 and CDR2 (germline): KGHSH, LQKENI. The CDR3: CASSPAAGNTIYF. The CDR3 DNA sequence: TGTGCCAGCTCACCGGCCGCCGGAAACACCATATATTTT.

The chain couples TRBV18 to TRBJ2-5; a possible D gene is TRBD1 (6 bases). The ends were cut back, 4 bases at V and 2 bases at J, with 8 bases in the middle. The CDR3 consists of 13 residues. CDR1 is KGHSH and CDR2 is LQKENI in the germline V gene. In DNA form, the CDR3 reads TGTGCCAGCTCACAGGGGGAACAAGAGACCCAGTACTTC. It yields the protein CASSQGEQETQYF.

The J gene is TRBJ2-3, the V gene TRBV6-5; D remains ambiguous. The CDR3 extends over 15 amino acids. V lost 8 bases and J 0 bases, leaving 15 bases between the germline ends. CDR1 MNHEY and CDR2 SVGAGI come from the germline V gene. CDR3 loop: CASEGRASSTDTQYF. CDR3 nucleotides: TGTGCCAGCGAAGGAAGGGCCTCTAGCACAGATACGCAGTATTTT.

The rearrangement joins TRBV6-5 to TRBJ1-5; D unresolved. Germline V gives CDR1 MNHEY, CDR2 SVGAGI. The CDR3 spans 13 residues. V was trimmed by 4 bases and J by 0 bases, leaving 4 bases between them. In DNA form, the CDR3 reads TGTGCCAGCAGTTTCACTAGCAATCAGCCCCAGCATTTT. This codes for CASSFTSNQPQHF.

In the case of this clone: The identical CDR3 is also encoded by other nucleotide sequences in the sample. The V gene is TRBV28, the J gene TRBJ1-2; no definite D call. This CDR3 spans 13 amino acids. CDR1 is MDHEN and CDR2 is SYDVKM in the germline V gene. The V gene lost 2 bases and the J gene lost 0 bases, with 4 bases spanning the gap. CDR3 DNA: TGTGCCAGCAGTTTACAGGCTAACTATGGCTACACCTTC. It translates to CASSLQANYGYTF.

The chain employs TRBV4-1 and TRBJ2-5, with TRBD2 matching 7 bases. Germline V lookup: CDR1 MGHRA, CDR2 YSYEKL. Trimming cost V 0 bases and J 2 bases; bases outside gene matches: 6. The CDR3 is made up of 16 amino acids. The CDR3 nucleotides are TGCGCCAGCAGCCAAGATCGGTTGGGGGGGCAAGAGACCCAGTACTTC. It encodes CASSQDRLGGQETQYF.

CDR3 in amino acids: CSVEEPSGRGVEQYF. As DNA, the CDR3 is TGCAGCGTTGAAGAACCCAGCGGGAGAGGGGTCGAGCAGTACTTC. This rearrangement joins TRBV29-1 to TRBJ2-7, with 8 bases aligning to TRBD2. V shed 0 bases and J 6 bases; nucleotides not matched to a gene: 10. The CDR3 contains 15 residues. The germline V gene encodes CDR1 SQVTM and CDR2 ANQGSEA.

The chain employs TRBV7-9 and TRBJ1-3; D is uncertain. There are 14 residues in the CDR3. The V gene's germline CDR1 is SEHNR and CDR2 FQNEAQ (reference sequence). Trimming took off 2 bases at V and 0 bases at J, with 5 bases between the two ends. CDR3 bases: TGTGCCAGCAGCTTAAGCAACTCTGGAAACACCATATATTTT. The encoded protein is CASSLSNSGNTIYF.

This clone was observed once. The gene calls are TRBV19 and TRBJ2-6; unclear D gene. The CDR3 extends over 15 amino acids. CDR1 and CDR2 from the germline V gene are LNHDA and SQIVND (reference sequence). V lost 3 bases and J lost 3, with 9 bases in between. The CDR3 reads CASSIQKGGANVLTF. In DNA, the CDR3 is TGTGCCAGTAGTATTCAAAAGGGTGGGGCCAACGTCCTGACTTTC.

The rearrangement joins TRBV24-1 to TRBJ1-4, with a tentative D call TRBD1 (6 bases). Trimming removed 1 base from V and 8 bases from J, with 13 bases in between. This CDR3 has 15 residues. Germline CDR1 is KGHDR and CDR2 is SFDVKD. The CDR3 region has the DNA TGTGCCACCAGTGATTTTAAGACAGGTCCCGAAAAACTGTTTTTT. Encoded protein: CATSDFKTGPEKLFF.

The DNA of the CDR3 is TGTGCCAGCAGTTTAAGGATGTACGGGGAAAAACTGTTTTTT. Protein product: CASSLRMYGEKLFF. V is TRBV27 and J is TRBJ1-4, with D unresolved. V shed 2 bases and J shed 8 bases, with 12 bases lying between them. This CDR3 contains 14 residues. Germline CDR1 MNHEY, CDR2 SMNVEV (reference sequence).

The CDR3 sequence is CASSLTGFLGTGGRNYGYTF. The CDR3 DNA follows: TGTGCCAGCAGCTTAACAGGGTTTCTCGGGACAGGGGGCCGCAACTATGGCTACACCTTC. This sequence joins TRBV7-3 and TRBJ1-2, with 12 bases fitting TRBD1. In germline, CDR1 is SGHTA, CDR2 FQGTGA. The length of the CDR3 is 20 residues. Trimming took 0 bases from V and 2 from J; bases not matched to a gene: 13.

The rearrangement uses TRBV28 and TRBJ2-3; 8 bases line up with TRBD2. This CDR3 comprises 16 residues. Germline trimming cut 6 bases from V and 2 bases from J; bases unmatched to any gene: 10. The V gene's germline CDR1 is MDHEN and CDR2 SYDVKM. This CDR3 reads CASSSLGLAFTDTQYF. In nucleotides, the CDR3 is TGTGCCAGCAGCTCCCTTGGACTAGCATTCACAGATACGCAGTATTTT. The variable domain in full, completed from reference TRBV28 and TRBJ2-3, reads DVKVTQSSRYLVKRTGEKVFLECVQDMDHENMFWYRQDPGLGLRLIYFSYDVKMKEKGDIPEGYSVSREKKERFSLILESASTNQTSMYLCASSSLGLAFTDTQYFGPGTRLTVL.

V usage is TRBV7-3 and J usage is TRBJ2-3; 16 positions match TRBD2. The trim removed 3 bases at V and 1 base at J, leaving 10 bases unmatched. Germline V lookup: CDR1 SGHTA, CDR2 FQGTGA. CDR3 size: 20 residues. CDR3 sequence reads: CASSLRGGTSGGAGTDTQYF. In DNA, the CDR3 is TGTGCCAGCAGCTTGAGAGGAGGGACTAGCGGGGGGGCCGGCACAGATACGCAGTATTTT.

CDR3 residues: CASRSGDREGIVYGYTF. CDR3 in DNA: TGTGCCAGCAGATCCGGCGACAGGGAGGGTATTGTTTATGGCTACACCTTC. This chain links TRBV27 with TRBJ1-2; 7 bases agree with TRBD1. This CDR3 has 17 amino acids. V lost 6 bases to trimming and J lost 5 bases; unmatched junction nucleotides: 18. The germline V gene has CDR1 MNHEY and CDR2 SMNVEV (reference sequence).

The chain joins TRBV13 to TRBJ2-2, with D possibly matching TRBD2 (6 bases). Trimming removed 1 base at V and 7 bases at J, with 16 bases between. CDR3 length: 16 amino acids. Germline V gives CDR1 PRHDT, CDR2 FYEKMQ (reference sequence). CDR3 loop: CASSLAPGVIDGELFF. The CDR3 DNA follows: TGTGCCAGCAGCTTAGCCCCGGGGGTAATTGACGGGGAGCTGTTTTTT.